Below are 25 T cell receptor beta chains sequenced from a single sample in a study of T cells in Graves' hyperthyroidism and ophthalmopathy. Regions amplified from RNA transcripts were the TCR beta CDR3 regions. Primed by the HTBI set, a first-round RT-PCR was run on the TCR CDR3. Via MiXCR, TCRdb re-called the multiplex PCR reads, giving one row per CDR3 protein. The table has some 300,000 distinct CDR3 sequences, roughly 14% seen once. Sequencing was carried out using blood. Receptors originate from a woman in her twenties or thirties with Graves' hyperthyroidism that later progressed to Graves' ophthalmopathy.

The rearrangement uses TRBV19 and TRBJ1-4; 8 nucleotides match TRBD1. The CDR3 sequence is 17 residues long. V lost 8 bases and J lost 2; bases outside the gene matches: 13. Germline CDR1 reads LNHDA; CDR2 reads SQIVND (reference sequence). In DNA form, the CDR3 reads TGTGCCAGTCAAAACCCAGGGGGCGTATCGACTAATGAAAAACTGTTTTTT. It yields the protein CASQNPGGVSTNEKLFF. The entire variable domain, with the rest obtained from reference TRBV19 and TRBJ1-4, is as follows: DGGITQSPKYLFRKEGQNVTLSCEQNLNHDAMYWYRQDPGQGLRLIYYSQIVNDFQKGDIAEGYSVSREKKESFPLTVTSAQKNPTAFYLCASQNPGGVSTNEKLFFGSGTQLSVL.

The table lists this clonotype with many counts. This chain uses TRBV6-2 or TRBV6-3 with TRBJ1-1, with D perhaps matching TRBD1 (5 bases). CDR1 and CDR2 from the germline V gene are MNHEY and SVGEGT. Between the trimmed V and J ends, which lost 8 bases and 3 bases, there was a span of 13 bases. The length of the CDR3 is 13 residues. CDR3 in amino acids: CASLNRGDTEAFF. DNA for the CDR3: TGTGCCAGCCTTAACCGAGGGGACACTGAAGCTTTCTTT.

This clonotype has ten or more counts. The V call is TRBV6-2 or TRBV6-3, the J call TRBJ2-7, with 11 bases aligning to TRBD2. CDR3 length equals 17 residues. Germline trimming cut 2 bases from V and 0 bases from J; bases unmatched to any gene: 6. In germline, CDR1 is MNHEY, CDR2 SVGEGT. The CDR3 sequence: CASSYRRLAGNSYEQYF. The CDR3 DNA reads TGTGCCAGCAGTTACCGGCGACTAGCGGGGAACTCCTACGAGCAGTACTTC.

This clonotype was found a few times. The J gene is TRBJ2-7, the V gene TRBV4-1, with D possibly matching TRBD1 (7 bases). The V end lost 1 base, the J end lost 3 bases, and 16 bases lay between the germline ends. CDR1 and CDR2 from the germline V gene are MGHRA and YSYEKL. The CDR3 length is 16 residues. CDR3 nucleotides: TGCGCCAGCAGCCAAGTTACGCGGGACAGCGACTACGAGCAGTACTTC. It codes for CASSQVTRDSDYEQYF.

V is TRBV4-2 and J is TRBJ2-2; TRBD2 matches at 10 bases. CDR3 length: 16 residues. V lost 1 base, J lost 4 bases, and 3 bases stayed unmatched. Germline V gives CDR1 LGHNA, CDR2 YNFKEQ. CDR3 in DNA: TGTGCCAGCAGCCAAGCTAGCGGGAGCGCCACCGGGGAGCTGTTTTTT. Encoded protein: CASSQASGSATGELFF.

This clonotype came up many times. The genes are TRBV4-2 and TRBJ1-1; D uncertain. The CDR3 totals 14 residues. Trimming pared 0 bases from V and 4 bases from J, leaving 9 bases between. Germline CDR1 reads LGHNA; CDR2 reads YNFKEQ. CDR3 DNA: TGTGCCAGCAGCCAAGAGGGGATAGGCACTGAAGCTTTCTTT. Amino acid sequence: CASSQEGIGTEAFF.

This clonotype was recorded at least ten times. The J gene is TRBJ1-5, the V gene TRBV28; D unresolved. V lost 3 bases and J 4 bases, leaving 4 bases between the germline ends. Germline lookup yields CDR1 MDHEN and CDR2 SYDVKM. There are 12 residues in the CDR3. Written as DNA, the CDR3 is TGTGCCAGCAGTTTCCCAAATCAGCCCCAGCATTTT. Amino acids: CASSFPNQPQHF.

The chain couples TRBV5-8 to TRBJ2-7, with D unclear. Germline V gives CDR1 SGHTS, CDR2 YDEGEE. V dropped 4 bases and J dropped 3 bases, with 17 bases sitting between them. This CDR3 contains 15 residues. The CDR3 reads CASSQKRLSLYEQYF. The CDR3 DNA follows: TGTGCCAGCAGCCAGAAGAGGCTCTCGCTCTACGAGCAGTACTTC.

This clonotype was counted only a few times. The rearrangement links TRBV5-1 to TRBJ2-1; D is unclear. Germline loops: CDR1 SGHRS, CDR2 YFSETQ. This CDR3 has 18 residues. V shed 3 bases and J shed 5 bases, with 24 bases lying between them. In DNA, the CDR3 is TGCGCCAGCAGCTCGAAATATCCCGGGCCAGAAGAGGACAATGAGCAGTTCTTC. Its protein product is CASSSKYPGPEEDNEQFF.

This clonotype showed up many times. This chain uses TRBV10-3 with TRBJ2-2, with TRBD1 matching 10 bases. Germline loops: CDR1 ENHRY, CDR2 SYGVKD. This CDR3 is built from 14 residues. With V trimmed by 5 bases and J by 6 bases, 3 bases remained unmatched. CDR3 in DNA: TGTGCCATCAGTCCGGGACAGGGGTCCGGGGAGCTGTTTTTT. This sequence encodes CAISPGQGSGELFF.

This clonotype was counted at least ten times. The V gene is TRBV6-1, the J gene TRBJ1-5, with TRBD1 identical over 8 bases. V was clipped by 6 bases and J by 5 bases; unmatched bases: 9. The germline CDR1 and CDR2 sequences are MNHNS and SASEGT. The CDR3 totals 15 residues. The CDR3 sequence: CASSDDDRGDQPQHF. The CDR3 DNA sequence: TGTGCCAGCAGCGACGATGACAGGGGTGATCAGCCCCAGCATTTT.

On this clonotype: This may arise from a read error, as a much more abundant clone is one base away. V usage is TRBV6-1 and J usage is TRBJ2-2; 9 bases align to TRBD2. The germline CDR1 and CDR2 sequences are MNHNS and SASEGT. This CDR3 is built from 14 residues. Trimming at V came to 10 bases and at J to 4 bases, leaving 7 bases not matched to a gene. DNA of the CDR3: TGTGCCATAGGGCGGACTAGCGCCACCGGGGAGCTGTTTTTT. Amino acid sequence: CAIGRTSATGELFF.

This clonotype was seen a handful of times. The chain joins TRBV19 to TRBJ2-1; 11 positions agree with TRBD2. The ends lost 6 bases at V and 8 bases at J; junction bases unmatched: 6. In germline, CDR1 is LNHDA, CDR2 SQIVND (reference sequence). The CDR3 is 14 amino acids. The CDR3 DNA reads TGTGCCAGTAGAGTTAGCGGGAGGGGAGATGAGCAGTTCTTC. As protein: CASRVSGRGDEQFF. Together with reference TRBV19 and TRBJ2-1, the CDR3 gives the full variable domain: DGGITQSPKYLFRKEGQNVTLSCEQNLNHDAMYWYRQDPGQGLRLIYYSQIVNDFQKGDIAEGYSVSREKKESFPLTVTSAQKNPTAFYLCASRVSGRGDEQFFGPGTRLTVL.

Ten or more counts support this clonotype. This chain links TRBV28 with TRBJ1-4, with D possibly TRBD1 on 5 matching bases. This CDR3 is built from 17 residues. The V and J ends lost 8 bases and 4 bases respectively, with 23 bases between them. Germline CDR1 is MDHEN and CDR2 is SYDVKM. The CDR3: CASFSNIMRQLNEKLFF. CDR3 nucleotide sequence: TGTGCCAGCTTCTCTAACATTATGAGACAGCTTAATGAAAAACTGTTTTTT. The whole variable domain, filled in from reference TRBV28 and TRBJ1-4, reads DVKVTQSSRYLVKRTGEKVFLECVQDMDHENMFWYRQDPGLGLRLIYFSYDVKMKEKGDIPEGYSVSREKKERFSLILESASTNQTSMYLCASFSNIMRQLNEKLFFGSGTQLSVL.

This clonotype was detected many times. The chain is built from TRBV28 and TRBJ2-7; 9 nucleotides align to TRBD1. CDR1 and CDR2 (germline): MDHEN, SYDVKM. The CDR3 runs 15 residues. The V and J ends lost 4 bases and 3 bases, in that order; junction bases with no gene match: 7. The CDR3 reads CASSSPTGGYYEQYF. The CDR3 DNA is TGTGCCAGCAGTTCCCCGACAGGGGGGTACTACGAGCAGTACTTC. The full variable domain, with the rest looked up from reference TRBV28 and TRBJ2-7, is DVKVTQSSRYLVKRTGEKVFLECVQDMDHENMFWYRQDPGLGLRLIYFSYDVKMKEKGDIPEGYSVSREKKERFSLILESASTNQTSMYLCASSSPTGGYYEQYFGPGTRLTVT.

This clonotype was picked up many times. This chain connects TRBV5-1 to TRBJ1-3; possible D gene TRBD1, 6 bases. The CDR3 has 16 residues. V lost 4 bases to trimming and J lost 0 bases, with 14 bases between them. CDR1 SGHRS and CDR2 YFSETQ come from the germline V gene. In nucleotides, the CDR3 is TGCGCCAGCAGCCCCAGGGACATGAGCTCTGGAAACACCATATATTTT. It is translated as CASSPRDMSSGNTIYF.

Concerning this clonotype: Since a much larger clone is just one base distant, this may be a read error. The gene calls are TRBV28 and TRBJ2-7; TRBD2 matches at 16 bases. CDR3 length equals 17 residues. The germline gives CDR1 MDHEN, CDR2 SYDVKM. Here the CDR3 DNA reads TGTGCCATCAGTTTAGGGACTAGCGGGAGGGGTCTATACGAGCAGTACTTC. Translating it yields CAISLGTSGRGLYEQYF.

Worth noting for this clonotype: A much larger clone differs by one base, so this may be a read error. The chain joins TRBV30 to TRBJ1-6; the D is unclear. The CDR3 has 13 amino acids. V lost 0 bases, J lost 11 bases, and 11 bases lay in between. Germline CDR1 is GTSNPN and CDR2 is SVGIG (reference sequence). The CDR3, as DNA: TGTGCCTGGAGTGTCGGGGTCAATCCACCCCTCCACTTT. Protein sequence: CAWSVGVNPPLHF.

This clonotype has just a few counts. V is TRBV27 and J is TRBJ2-7; D is ambiguous. Trimming pared 3 bases from V and 3 bases from J, leaving 9 bases between. CDR1 MNHEY and CDR2 SMNVEV come from the germline V gene (reference sequence). There are 13 residues in the CDR3. CDR3 protein: CASSFGGCYEQYF. The CDR3 nucleotides are TGTGCCAGCAGTTTCGGTGGGTGCTACGAGCAGTACTTC.

This clonotype was picked up many times. V is TRBV6-1 and J is TRBJ2-7, with D possibly TRBD1 on 6 matching bases. Between the trimmed V and J ends, which lost 6 bases and 2 bases, there was a span of 11 bases. This CDR3 comprises 13 residues. Germline V gene lookup returns CDR1 MNHNS and CDR2 SASEGT. The CDR3 here is CASSWTAAYEQYF. CDR3 coding DNA: TGTGCCAGCAGCTGGACAGCCGCCTACGAGCAGTACTTC.

The chain joins TRBV4-1 to TRBJ2-5; D remains unclear. V dropped 1 base and J dropped 6 bases, with 6 bases sitting between them. CDR1 MGHRA and CDR2 YSYEKL come from the germline V gene. The CDR3 totals 12 residues. This CDR3 is CASSQVGKTQYF. The CDR3 bases are TGCGCCAGCAGCCAAGTAGGGAAGACCCAGTACTTC.

There are many counts of this clonotype. The chain has TRBV28 and TRBJ1-4; D might be TRBD1 (5 bases). Germline loops: CDR1 MDHEN, CDR2 SYDVKM. The CDR3 extends over 11 amino acids. Deletions cut 3 bases from V and 14 bases from J, with 10 bases between. The CDR3 sequence: CASSFGGFLFF. In DNA form, the CDR3 reads TGTGCCAGCAGTTTTGGGGGATTTCTGTTTTTT. Drawing the rest from reference TRBV28 and TRBJ1-4, the complete variable domain is DVKVTQSSRYLVKRTGEKVFLECVQDMDHENMFWYRQDPGLGLRLIYFSYDVKMKEKGDIPEGYSVSREKKERFSLILESASTNQTSMYLCASSFGGFLFFGSGTQLSVL.

This clonotype was seen ten or more times. The CDR3 protein is CSAADRRIAGYTF. In DNA form, the CDR3 reads TGCAGTGCTGCGGACCGCCGAATAGCTGGCTACACCTTC. This rearrangement joins TRBV20-1 to TRBJ1-2, with no clear D. The germline V and J ends were trimmed by 5 bases and 7 bases, with 17 bases remaining between them. The CDR3 is 13 residues long. Per the germline V gene, CDR1 is DFQATT and CDR2 is SNEGSKA (reference sequence).

This clonotype was counted many times. This chain links TRBV27 with TRBJ1-1, with D unclear. The germline V gene encodes CDR1 MNHEY and CDR2 SMNVEV (reference sequence). This CDR3 comprises 17 residues. Between the trimmed V and J ends, which lost 2 bases and 6 bases, there was a span of 22 bases. CDR3 in amino acids: CASSLIYGGTLRSEAFF. The CDR3 nucleotides read TGTGCCAGCAGTTTAATTTACGGAGGCACCCTTCGGTCTGAAGCTTTCTTT.

This clonotype was seen ten or more times. V is TRBV27 and J is TRBJ2-5, with unresolved D. The germline V gene encodes CDR1 MNHEY and CDR2 SMNVEV (reference sequence). The ends were cut back, 9 bases at V and 5 bases at J, with 16 bases in the middle. This CDR3 comprises 13 residues. CDR3 nucleotides: TGTGCCAGTAAGGAGTTGGAGCTTGAGACCCAGTACTTC. The encoded protein is CASKELELETQYF.